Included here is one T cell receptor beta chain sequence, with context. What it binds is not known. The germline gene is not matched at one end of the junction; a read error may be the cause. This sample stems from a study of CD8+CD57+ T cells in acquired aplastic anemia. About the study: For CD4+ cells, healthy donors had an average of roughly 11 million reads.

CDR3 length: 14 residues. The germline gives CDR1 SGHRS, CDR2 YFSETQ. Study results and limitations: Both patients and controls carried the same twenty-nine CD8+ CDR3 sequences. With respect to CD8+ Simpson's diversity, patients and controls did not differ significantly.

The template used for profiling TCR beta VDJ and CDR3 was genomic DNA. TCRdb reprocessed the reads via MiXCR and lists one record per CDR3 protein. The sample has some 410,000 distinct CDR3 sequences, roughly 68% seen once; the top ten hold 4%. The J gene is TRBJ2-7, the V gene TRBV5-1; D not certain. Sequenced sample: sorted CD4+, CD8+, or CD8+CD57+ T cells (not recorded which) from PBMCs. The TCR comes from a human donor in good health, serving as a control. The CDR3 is CASSARTDSYEQYF. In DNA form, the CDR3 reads TGTGCCAGCAGCGCGCGCACAGACTCCTACGAGCAGTACTTC.